This is a list of T cell receptor beta chains from one sample in a study of CD8 T cells in ankylosing spondylitis. TCRdb processed the 5' RACE reads anew with MiXCR; each CDR3 protein has one entry. This sample has roughly 370,000 distinct CDR3 sequences, with about a fifth found just once. What was sequenced was blood, either unsorted or a sorted T cell fraction (not recorded which). The receptors were sampled from a male donor with ankylosing spondylitis. Each CDR3 is given with its conserved first and last residue. D genes are given only for firm matches. The size entry is marked missing in some rows and otherwise reads once, few, many or a size class.

clone_size	v_call	d_call	j_call	cdr3_aa	cdr3_nt
few	TRBV5-6	NA	TRBJ2-7	CASSSDWSLEEQYF	TGTGCCAGCAGCTCAGACTGGTCCTTGGAAGAGCAGTACTTC
NA	TRBV18	NA	TRBJ2-1	CASSPVGSSYNEQFF	TGTGCCAGCTCACCAGTCGGTAGCTCCTACAATGAGCAGTTCTTC
NA	TRBV5-1	TRBD2	TRBJ2-1	CASSLRTSVKGNEQFF	TGCGCCAGCAGCCTACGGACTAGCGTTAAGGGAAATGAGCAGTTCTTC
few	TRBV12-3/TRBV12-4	TRBD2	TRBJ2-5	CASRLSGGQETQYF	TGTGCCAGCAGGCTAAGCGGGGGTCAAGAGACCCAGTACTTC
NA	TRBV6-1	NA	TRBJ2-7	CASRQSLTGFDEQYF	TGTGCCAGCAGACAGTCTCTCACAGGGTTCGACGAGCAGTACTTC
NA	TRBV12-3/TRBV12-4	TRBD2	TRBJ2-5	CASSFQAGDVETQYF	TGTGCCAGCAGTTTCCAAGCGGGAGATGTAGAGACCCAGTACTTC
NA	TRBV20-1	TRBD2	TRBJ2-7	CSASLSYAGDQGEQYF	TGCAGTGCTAGTCTTTCCTATGCGGGAGACCAAGGCGAGCAGTACTTC
few	TRBV12-3/TRBV12-4	TRBD1	TRBJ2-7	CASSNRGGTYEQYF	TGTGCCAGCAGTAACAGGGGTGGCACCTACGAGCAGTACTTC
few	TRBV7-2	NA	TRBJ2-1	CASSLHGERGNEQFF	TGTGCCAGCAGCTTACATGGGGAACGGGGCAATGAGCAGTTCTTC
NA	TRBV20-1	NA	TRBJ1-1	CSARDPGTPNTEAFF	TGCAGTGCTAGAGACCCCGGGACACCGAACACTGAAGCTTTCTTT
NA	TRBV20-1	NA	TRBJ2-1	CSARDNRVTSRLWNEQFF	TGCAGTGCTAGAGATAATCGTGTTACGAGTCGACTGTGGAATGAGCAGTTCTTC
NA	TRBV6-1	NA	TRBJ1-4	CASSSEGGGSNEKLFF	TGTGCCAGCAGCTCTGAGGGTGGGGGCTCTAATGAAAAACTGTTTTTT
many	TRBV7-2	NA	TRBJ1-6	CASSLGRYNSPLHF	TGTGCCAGCAGCTTAGGCCGGTATAATTCACCCCTCCACTTT
few	TRBV3-1	NA	TRBJ1-4	CASSQHTGASNEKLFF	TGTGCCAGCAGCCAACACACCGGGGCTTCGAATGAAAAACTGTTTTTT
NA	TRBV30	NA	TRBJ2-3	CAWGSTDTQYF	TGTGCCTGGGGGAGCACAGATACGCAGTATTTT
NA	TRBV29-1	NA	TRBJ2-1	CSALSGSYSYNEQFF	TGCAGCGCCCTATCGGGGTCCTACTCCTACAATGAGCAGTTCTTC
few	TRBV5-1	NA	TRBJ1-4	CASSPWGTDGQLFF	TGCGCCAGCAGCCCTTGGGGCACGGATGGCCAACTGTTTTTT
NA	TRBV6-1	TRBD1	TRBJ1-5	CASSPRDRSNQPQHF	TGTGCCAGCAGTCCTCGGGACAGGAGCAATCAGCCCCAGCATTTT
few	TRBV5-1	NA	TRBJ1-5	CASSWNGGNQPQHF	TGCGCCAGCAGCTGGAACGGAGGCAATCAGCCCCAGCATTTT
NA	TRBV5-1	TRBD1	TRBJ2-5	CASEPGQGAETQYF	TGCGCCAGCGAACCGGGACAGGGGGCAGAGACCCAGTACTTC
NA	TRBV2	NA	TRBJ2-3	CASTGTPGGTQYF	TGTGCCAGCACCGGGACCCCTGGGGGTACGCAGTATTTT
NA	TRBV13	TRBD2	TRBJ2-7	CASSQTGLAGVEQYF	TGTGCCAGCAGTCAAACGGGACTAGCGGGAGTCGAGCAGTACTTC
NA	TRBV7-9	NA	TRBJ2-4	CASSLTQPAKNIQYF	TGTGCCAGCAGCTTAACCCAGCCAGCCAAAAACATTCAGTACTTC
few	TRBV11-2	TRBD2	TRBJ2-3	CASSLSIGLAGSTDTQYF	TGTGCCAGCAGCTTAAGTATAGGACTAGCGGGATCCACAGATACGCAGTATTTT
few	TRBV10-3	TRBD1	TRBJ2-7	CAIRGGQGTYEQYF	TGTGCCATCAGGGGTGGACAGGGTACCTACGAGCAGTACTTC
many	TRBV30	NA	TRBJ2-1	CAWRSYNEQFF	TGTGCCTGGCGTAGCTACAATGAGCAGTTCTTC
few	TRBV3-1	NA	TRBJ1-6	CASSSRSDGGSPLHF	TGTGCCAGCAGCTCTAGGTCGGACGGGGGTTCACCCCTCCACTTT
NA	TRBV20-1	NA	TRBJ1-1	CSARDRFGTEAFF	TGCAGTGCTAGAGACAGGTTTGGCACTGAAGCTTTCTTT
NA	TRBV15	TRBD1	TRBJ2-3	CATSRGQGADTQYF	TGTGCCACCAGCAGGGGACAGGGTGCAGATACGCAGTATTTT
many	TRBV20-1	NA	TRBJ2-3	CSARDIGGGWADTQYF	TGCAGTGCTAGAGATATTGGGGGAGGCTGGGCAGATACGCAGTATTTT
NA	TRBV11-3	TRBD2	TRBJ2-1	CASSFQAGDYNEQFF	TGTGCCAGCAGCTTCCAAGCGGGAGATTACAATGAGCAGTTCTTC
few	TRBV6-5	NA	TRBJ2-1	CASRGQRDEQFF	TGTGCCAGCAGAGGTCAGAGGGATGAGCAGTTCTTC
few	TRBV29-1	TRBD1	TRBJ2-7	CSAEDRIIHEQYF	TGCAGCGCAGAGGACAGGATAATCCACGAGCAGTACTTC
few	TRBV5-1	NA	TRBJ2-1	CASSYLSEQFF	TGCGCCAGCAGCTATTTATCGGAGCAGTTCTTC
NA	TRBV20-1	NA	TRBJ2-3	CSARVGSTDTDTQYF	TGCAGTGCTAGAGTCGGGTCCACCGACACAGATACGCAGTATTTT
few	TRBV7-2	TRBD2	TRBJ2-1	CASSFPGLAGDNEQFF	TGTGCCAGCAGCTTTCCGGGACTAGCGGGAGACAATGAGCAGTTCTTC
NA	TRBV24-1	NA	TRBJ2-1	CATSDASRNEQFF	TGTGCCACCAGTGATGCCTCTAGGAATGAGCAGTTCTTC
NA	TRBV7-2	NA	TRBJ2-1	CASTLTRAGEQFF	TGTGCCAGCACCCTCACTAGGGCCGGTGAGCAGTTCTTC
NA	TRBV5-1	NA	TRBJ1-3	CASSPISVGFSGNTIYF	TGCGCCAGCAGCCCTATTTCAGTGGGATTCTCTGGAAACACCATATATTTT
NA	TRBV11-2	NA	TRBJ2-7	CAIWAPEGGQYTYEQYF	TGTGCCATCTGGGCCCCTGAGGGGGGACAGTATACCTACGAGCAGTACTTC
few	TRBV7-9	NA	TRBJ2-7	CASSLVGGTEQYF	TGTGCCAGCAGCTTAGTAGGTGGTACCGAGCAGTACTTC
NA	TRBV11-2	NA	TRBJ2-5	CASSSGQSPETQYF	TGTGCCAGCAGCTCTGGACAGTCTCCAGAGACCCAGTACTTC
NA	TRBV28	TRBD1	TRBJ2-5	CASKLGQEPGGTQYF	TGTGCCAGCAAGCTGGGACAGGAACCAGGCGGGACCCAGTACTTC
NA	TRBV27	NA	TRBJ1-1	CASSFWGALNTEAFF	TGTGCCAGCAGTTTCTGGGGGGCGTTGAACACTGAAGCTTTCTTT
few	TRBV20-1	NA	TRBJ1-1	CSARGTGYSEAFF	TGCAGTGCTAGGGGTACAGGGTACTCTGAAGCTTTCTTT
NA	TRBV7-9	NA	TRBJ1-2	CASSLEAGQIYGYTF	TGTGCCAGCAGCTTAGAGGCAGGACAGATTTATGGCTACACCTTC
NA	TRBV24-1	TRBD1	TRBJ1-5	CATSECPWTGGCQPQHF	TGTGCCACCAGTGAATGCCCCTGGACAGGGGGTTGTCAGCCCCAGCATTTT
NA	TRBV20-1	TRBD2	TRBJ2-7	CSAHGLGLYEQYF	TGCAGTGCCCACGGACTGGGACTATACGAGCAGTACTTC
NA	TRBV20-1	NA	TRBJ2-5	CSASLSRQGETQYF	TGCAGTGCTAGTTTGTCTAGGCAGGGAGAGACCCAGTACTTC
NA	TRBV7-3	NA	TRBJ1-1	CASSRSGGGTEAFF	TGTGCCAGCAGCCGTTCGGGCGGAGGCACTGAAGCTTTCTTT
NA	TRBV19	NA	TRBJ1-1	CASSSTVGTEAFF	TGTGCCAGTAGTTCGACGGTGGGTACTGAAGCTTTCTTT
NA	TRBV11-1	TRBD1	TRBJ2-2	CASSNRDRENGTPGELFF	TGTGCCAGCAGCAACAGGGACAGGGAGAACGGGACGCCCGGGGAGCTGTTTTTT
few	TRBV5-1	NA	TRBJ2-5	CASSLRVRTQETQYF	TGCGCCAGCAGCTTGCGTGTCAGGACCCAAGAGACCCAGTACTTC
few	TRBV11-3	TRBD2	TRBJ2-1	CASSFVGLADNEQFF	TGTGCCAGCAGCTTTGTGGGGCTAGCGGACAATGAGCAGTTCTTC